These 26 T cell receptor beta chains were sequenced from one sample in a study of blood T cell repertoires in COVID-19. Clones were sequenced by immunoSEQ multiplex PCR, and TCRdb holds only the in-frame ones, with some missing. The sample records just under 250,000 clones, around 89% being singletons. Sequencing used PBMCs or T cells enriched from blood (not recorded which). Every receptor here comes from a woman in her 30s who had recovered from COVID-19.

The CDR3 DNA follows: TGTGCCAGCAGCTTAGGGCGGGGGATCTCTGGAAACACCATATATTTT. It encodes CASSLGRGISGNTIYF. V and J are TRBV7-2 and TRBJ1-3; D may be TRBD1 (5 bases). The V gene lost 1 base and the J gene lost 0 bases, with 10 bases spanning the gap. This CDR3 has 16 amino acids. From germline, CDR1 is SGHTA and CDR2 FQGNSA.

This chain connects TRBV20-1 to TRBJ2-1; D unresolved. With 6 bases removed from V and 8 bases from J, the gap between germline ends came to 8 bases. The CDR3 spans 10 residues. CDR1 and CDR2 from the germline V gene are DFQATT and SNEGSKA (reference sequence). The CDR3 here is CSASRHEQFF. CDR3 DNA sequence: TGCAGTGCCAGCAGGCATGAGCAGTTCTTC.

This chain joins TRBV2 and TRBJ1-5; tentative D call: TRBD1 (5 bases). V lost 6 bases and J lost 2, with 8 bases in between. Germline-derived CDR1 and CDR2 are SNHLY and FYNNEI. This CDR3 comprises 13 residues. This CDR3 is CASRKQGNQPQHF. DNA for the CDR3: TGTGCCAGCAGAAAACAGGGCAATCAGCCCCAGCATTTT.

V is TRBV11-3 and J is TRBJ2-3, with a weak D call TRBD1 (5 bases). CDR3 size: 14 residues. Trimming removed 6 bases from V and 6 bases from J, with 16 bases in between. Looked up from germline, CDR1 is SGHNT and CDR2 is YENEEA. In DNA form, the CDR3 reads TGTGCCAGCAGTCTAGGGGTAGCCGGGGATACGCAGTATTTT. Translated: CASSLGVAGDTQYF.

V and J are TRBV28 and TRBJ2-3; D remains unclear. This CDR3 comprises 15 residues. Germline CDR1 and CDR2: MDHEN and SYDVKM. Trimming took off 4 bases at V and 0 bases at J, with 11 bases between the two ends. CDR3 sequence: CASSSWVASTDTQYF. CDR3 sequence (DNA): TGTGCCAGCAGTTCCTGGGTAGCAAGCACAGATACGCAGTATTTT.

CDR3 coding DNA: TGTGCCAGTAACCAGGGGAGACAAGAGACCCAGTACTTC. Protein: CASNQGRQETQYF. The chain is built from TRBV19 and TRBJ2-5, with D maybe TRBD1 (6 bases). The V gene's germline CDR1 is LNHDA and CDR2 SQIVND (reference sequence). With 7 bases removed from V and 2 bases from J, the gap between germline ends came to 11 bases. The CDR3 has 13 amino acids.

The chain links TRBV28 to TRBJ2-4; 7 nucleotides match TRBD1. This CDR3 is built from 14 residues. Germline CDR1 and CDR2: MDHEN and SYDVKM. Germline trimming cut 7 bases from V and 5 bases from J; bases unmatched to any gene: 8. CDR3 loop: CASTWVGGENIQYF. CDR3 nucleotide sequence: TGTGCCAGCACCTGGGTAGGGGGCGAAAACATTCAGTACTTC.

This chain uses TRBV9 with TRBJ2-2; D is possibly TRBD1 (6 bases). Looked up from germline, CDR1 is SGDLS and CDR2 is YYNGEE. This CDR3 region has 16 residues. V was cut by 4 bases and J by 5 bases, with 18 bases left in between. The CDR3 DNA sequence: TGTGCCAGCAGCCCCCAAATAGGGGGAGAGACCGGGGAGCTGTTTTTT. It codes for CASSPQIGGETGELFF.

This chain connects TRBV20-1 to TRBJ2-7; 9 bases fit TRBD2. The CDR3 has 13 amino acids. The ends lost 3 bases at V and 4 bases at J; junction bases unmatched: 4. Germline-derived CDR1 and CDR2 are DFQATT and SNEGSKA (reference sequence). CDR3 loop: CSASMLAGYEQYF. As DNA, the CDR3 is TGCAGTGCTAGTATGCTAGCGGGATACGAGCAGTACTTC.

This sequence joins TRBV28 and TRBJ1-2; TRBD1 matches at 8 bases. V lost 5 bases to trimming and J lost 5 bases; unmatched junction nucleotides: 4. CDR3 length equals 13 residues. Germline values: CDR1 MDHEN, CDR2 SYDVKM. CDR3 nucleotides: TGTGCCAGCAGTCAAGACAGGGGATATGGCTACACCTTC. It translates to CASSQDRGYGYTF.

Concerning this clone: The junction departs from germline at one end; a sequencing error may be responsible. The gene calls are TRBV6-6 and TRBJ1-1, with a tentative D call TRBD1 (5 bases). Germline values: CDR1 MNHNY, CDR2 SVGAGI (reference sequence). The CDR3 length is 14 residues. The CDR3 sequence is CASSYSPAGRETFF. The CDR3 coding sequence is TGTGCCAGCAGTTACAGTCCTGCAGGGCGTGAAACTTTCTTT.

V usage is TRBV5-8 and J usage is TRBJ2-7; 9 nucleotides line up with TRBD1. The CDR3 sequence is 15 residues long. Looked up from germline, CDR1 is SGHTS and CDR2 is YDEGEE. V dropped 4 bases and J dropped 1; count of bases not matched to a gene: 6. The CDR3 DNA follows: TGTGCCAGCAGCGACCCGGACAGGGGATCCTACGAGCAGTACTTC. Protein sequence: CASSDPDRGSYEQYF.

The gene calls are TRBV9 and TRBJ1-1, with TRBD1 matching over 7 bases. The CDR3 consists of 16 residues. Germline CDR1 is SGDLS and CDR2 is YYNGEE. V lost 0 bases and J lost 4; bases outside the gene matches: 9. DNA of the CDR3: TGTGCCAGCAGCGTAGGCGCGACGCAGGGGGTCACTGAAGCTTTCTTT. It is translated as CASSVGATQGVTEAFF.

The sample holds one count of this clone. V usage is TRBV27 and J usage is TRBJ2-7; TRBD2 agrees at 11 bases. The V segment lost 2 bases and the J segment 10 bases; nucleotides outside the gene matches: 7. The CDR3 consists of 14 residues. Germline-derived CDR1 and CDR2 are MNHEY and SMNVEV (reference sequence). This CDR3 is CASSLGTSGGFQYF. In DNA, the CDR3 is TGTGCCAGCAGTTTAGGGACTAGCGGAGGCTTTCAGTACTTC.

The J gene is TRBJ1-2, the V gene TRBV30; D remains unclear. Germline-derived CDR1 and CDR2 are GTSNPN and SVGIG (reference sequence). The V end lost 3 bases, the J end lost 8 bases, and 13 bases lay between the germline ends. This CDR3 region has 12 residues. The DNA for the CDR3 is TGTGCCTGGAGGGGCGATTTCCGCGGCTACACCTTC. Translation gives CAWRGDFRGYTF.

To note about this clone: This specimen includes other DNA sequences encoding the same CDR3. V and J are TRBV9 and TRBJ2-1, with D tentatively TRBD1 (6 bases). The CDR3 contains 15 residues. V lost 1 base to trimming and J lost 0 bases, with 8 bases between them. Germline V lookup: CDR1 SGDLS, CDR2 YYNGEE. This CDR3 reads CASSVRGSSYNEQFF. The CDR3 DNA sequence: TGTGCCAGCAGCGTAAGGGGGAGCTCCTACAATGAGCAGTTCTTC.

The CDR3 protein is CASSWGDRRTEAFF. CDR3 DNA sequence: TGTGCCAGCAGTTGGGGGGACAGGAGAACTGAAGCTTTCTTT. The chain carries TRBV6-5 and TRBJ1-1, with 8 bases fitting TRBD1. Germline assignment: CDR1 MNHEY and CDR2 SVGAGI. The CDR3 is made up of 14 amino acids. The V gene end was trimmed by 4 bases and the J gene end by 5 bases; junction bases not matched to a gene: 6.

J is TRBJ1-1 and V is TRBV7-6; D uncertain. The V and J ends lost 3 bases and 4 bases respectively, with 15 bases between them. The CDR3 runs 15 residues. The V gene's germline CDR1 is SGHVS and CDR2 FNYEAQ. CDR3 residues: CASSFGVGGGTEAFF. CDR3 bases: TGTGCCAGCAGCTTTGGTGTGGGAGGTGGCACTGAAGCTTTCTTT.

J is TRBJ2-7 and V is TRBV4-2; D is perhaps TRBD2 (5 bases). Trimming cost V 0 bases and J 2 bases, with 11 bases left between them. The V gene's germline CDR1 is LGHNA and CDR2 YNFKEQ. This CDR3 spans 15 amino acids. The CDR3 loop is CASSQDGGYTYEQYF. Written as DNA, the CDR3 is TGTGCCAGCAGCCAAGATGGCGGGTACACCTACGAGCAGTACTTC.

The CDR3 sequence: CASSIVGQGGEQYF. The CDR3 DNA is TGTGCCAGTAGTATCGTTGGACAGGGGGGCGAGCAGTACTTC. The chain combines TRBV19 with TRBJ2-7; TRBD1 matches 10 bases. The CDR3 contains 14 residues. Germline trimming cut 3 bases from V and 6 bases from J; bases unmatched to any gene: 5. The V gene's germline CDR1 is LNHDA and CDR2 SQIVND (reference sequence).

The genes are TRBV9 and TRBJ1-4, with a weak D call TRBD1 (6 bases). This CDR3 comprises 15 residues. V was trimmed by 0 bases and J by 7 bases, leaving 13 bases between them. Germline V gene data show CDR1 as SGDLS and CDR2 as YYNGEE. In DNA form, the CDR3 reads TGTGCCAGCAGCGTAGCTGGGGGGGCATCTGAAAAACTGTTTTTT. It is translated as CASSVAGGASEKLFF.

V gene TRBV2 combines with J gene TRBJ1-3, with D possibly being TRBD1 (6 bases). V was cut by 4 bases and J by 0 bases, with 19 bases left in between. The germline V gene has CDR1 SNHLY and CDR2 FYNNEI. The CDR3 is made up of 18 amino acids. CDR3 DNA: TGTGCCAGCAGTGTTAGGGGGGGGTCCCGGAGCTCTGGAAACACCATATATTTT. Amino acids: CASSVRGGSRSSGNTIYF.

The V call is TRBV30, the J call TRBJ2-3, with D possibly TRBD2 on 7 matching bases. The germline V and J ends were trimmed by 0 bases and 6 bases, with 10 bases remaining between them. This CDR3 spans 13 amino acids. Germline assignment: CDR1 GTSNPN and CDR2 SVGIG (reference sequence). The CDR3 bases are TGTGCCTGGAGTGTACGGGGGGCGGATACGCAGTATTTT. It encodes CAWSVRGADTQYF.

Only a few counts were recorded for this clone. This chain connects TRBV19 to TRBJ2-1; TRBD2 agrees at 7 bases. The CDR3 contains 15 residues. Trimming at V came to 4 bases and at J to 4 bases, leaving 7 bases not matched to a gene. Germline assignment: CDR1 LNHDA and CDR2 SQIVND (reference sequence). CDR3 DNA sequence: TGTGCCAGTAGTAACCCGGGACTACCGTACAATGAGCAGTTCTTC. Translating gives CASSNPGLPYNEQFF.

The CDR3 nucleotides read TGCAGCGTTATCGACAGCCCGGACTATGGCTACACCTTC. Its protein product is CSVIDSPDYGYTF. This sequence joins TRBV29-1 and TRBJ1-2, with D possibly being TRBD1 (5 bases). Between the trimmed V and J ends, which lost 5 bases and 3 bases, there was a span of 13 bases. CDR1 is SQVTM, CDR2 ANQGSEA, per germline. The CDR3 consists of 13 residues. Full variable domain (missing parts from reference TRBV29-1 and TRBJ1-2): SAVISQKPSRDICQRGTSLTIQCQVDSQVTMMFWYRQQPGQSLTLIATANQGSEATYESGFVIDKFPISRPNLTFSTLTVSNMSPEDSSIYLCSVIDSPDYGYTFGSGTRLTVV.

This clone was detected only once. This chain connects TRBV7-3 to TRBJ1-1; D is possibly TRBD1 (5 bases). V lost 1 base, J lost 2 bases, and 11 bases lay in between. CDR3 size: 15 residues. Germline V gives CDR1 SGHTA, CDR2 FQGTGA. CDR3 bases: TGTGCCAGCAGCTTAATGGGTAGGGGAAACACTGAAGCTTTCTTT. Translating it yields CASSLMGRGNTEAFF.